A single T cell receptor (beta chain) is shown here with its context. Its antigen is still unknown. Germline V gene lookup returns CDR1 SNHLY and CDR2 FYNNEI. CDR3 length: 12 amino acids. The V and J ends lost 7 bases and 8 bases respectively, with 14 bases between them. This sample stems from a study of cytomegalovirus exposure and HLA in healthy donors. The primer mix had 60 Vbeta and 13 Jbeta primers. TCRdb's copy holds only in-frame clones and misses some; the assay was immunoSEQ multiplex PCR. The sample gives about 130,000 clones, 70% to 80% of which show up once; roughly 2.7% is in the top ten. Whether this donor was CMV seropositive was not recorded. Study results and caveats: In a later analysis, TCR beta V- and J-gene trimming was associated with a missense DCLRE1C variant.

This TCR came from a human donor in good health. This chain links TRBV2 with TRBJ1-2, with D unclear. Input material: PBMCs. CDR3 DNA: TGTGCCAGCAACCAGGCCCAGGCGGGCTACACCTTC. Translation: CASNQAQAGYTF.